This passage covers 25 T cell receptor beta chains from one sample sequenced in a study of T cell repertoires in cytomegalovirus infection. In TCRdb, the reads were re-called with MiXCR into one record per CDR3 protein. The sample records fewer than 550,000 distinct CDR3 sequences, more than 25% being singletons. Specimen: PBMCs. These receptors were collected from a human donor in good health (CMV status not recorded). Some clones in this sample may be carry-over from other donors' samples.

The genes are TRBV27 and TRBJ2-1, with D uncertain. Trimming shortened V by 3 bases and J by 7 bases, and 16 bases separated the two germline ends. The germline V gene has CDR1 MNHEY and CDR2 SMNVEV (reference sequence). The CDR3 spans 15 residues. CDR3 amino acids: CASSFRQADWNEQFF. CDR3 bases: TGTGCCAGCAGTTTTAGGCAGGCGGATTGGAATGAGCAGTTCTTC.

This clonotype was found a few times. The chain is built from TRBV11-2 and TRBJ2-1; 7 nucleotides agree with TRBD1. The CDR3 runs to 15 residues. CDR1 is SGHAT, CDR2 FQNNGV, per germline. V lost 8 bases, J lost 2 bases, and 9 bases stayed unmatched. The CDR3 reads CASGVSGTAYNEQFF. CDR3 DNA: TGTGCCAGCGGGGTTTCCGGGACAGCCTACAATGAGCAGTTCTTC.

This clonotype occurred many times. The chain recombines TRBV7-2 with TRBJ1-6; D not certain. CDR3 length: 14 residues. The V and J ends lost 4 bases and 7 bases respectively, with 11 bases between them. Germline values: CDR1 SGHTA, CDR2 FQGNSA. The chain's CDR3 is CASSSEWQNSPLHF. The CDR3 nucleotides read TGTGCCAGCAGCTCGGAATGGCAGAATTCACCCCTCCACTTT.

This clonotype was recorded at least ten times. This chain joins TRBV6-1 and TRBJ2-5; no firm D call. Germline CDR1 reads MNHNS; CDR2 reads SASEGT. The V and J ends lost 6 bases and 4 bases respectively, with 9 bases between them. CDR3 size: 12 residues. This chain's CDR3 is CASSKVGETQYF. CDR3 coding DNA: TGTGCCAGCAGCAAAGTGGGAGAGACCCAGTACTTC.

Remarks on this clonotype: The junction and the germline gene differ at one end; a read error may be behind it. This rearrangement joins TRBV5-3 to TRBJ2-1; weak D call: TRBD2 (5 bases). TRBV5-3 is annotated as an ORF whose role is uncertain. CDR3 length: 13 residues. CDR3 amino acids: CASSLEDSNEQFF. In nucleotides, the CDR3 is TGTGCCAGCAGCTTGGAGGATTCGAATGAGCAGTTCTTC.

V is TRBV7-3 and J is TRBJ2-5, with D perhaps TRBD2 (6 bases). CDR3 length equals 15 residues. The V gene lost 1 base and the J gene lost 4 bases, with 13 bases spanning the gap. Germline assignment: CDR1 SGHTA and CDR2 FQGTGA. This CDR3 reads CASSLRSGVGETQYF. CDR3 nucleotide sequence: TGTGCCAGCAGCTTAAGATCGGGAGTTGGAGAGACCCAGTACTTC.

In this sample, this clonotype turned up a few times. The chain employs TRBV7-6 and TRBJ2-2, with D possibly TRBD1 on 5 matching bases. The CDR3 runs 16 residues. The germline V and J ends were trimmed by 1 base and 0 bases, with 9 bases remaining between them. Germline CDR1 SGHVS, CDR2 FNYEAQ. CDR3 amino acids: CASSLGQTTNTGELFF. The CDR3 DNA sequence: TGTGCCAGCAGCTTAGGACAGACCACGAACACCGGGGAGCTGTTTTTT.

The CDR3 sequence is CASSLSTGGIGNTIYF. The CDR3 bases are TGTGCCAGCAGTTTATCGACAGGGGGAATTGGAAACACCATATATTTT. This chain uses TRBV6-5 with TRBJ1-3, with 9 bases that match TRBD1. Unmatched junction bases numbered 7, after V lost 4 bases and J lost 3 bases. The germline V gene has CDR1 MNHEY and CDR2 SVGAGI. The CDR3 is 16 residues long.

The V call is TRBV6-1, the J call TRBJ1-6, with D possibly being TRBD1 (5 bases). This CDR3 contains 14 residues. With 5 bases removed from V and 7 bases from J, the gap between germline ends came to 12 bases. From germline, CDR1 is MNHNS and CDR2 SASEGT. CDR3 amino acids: CASSYLRGNSPLHF. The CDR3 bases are TGTGCCAGCAGTTATCTTCGGGGCAATTCACCCCTCCACTTT.

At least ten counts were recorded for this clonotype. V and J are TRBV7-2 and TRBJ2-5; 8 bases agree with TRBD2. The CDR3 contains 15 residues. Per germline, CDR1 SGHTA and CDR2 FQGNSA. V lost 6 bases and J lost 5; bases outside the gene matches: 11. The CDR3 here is CASRGVAGPWETQYF. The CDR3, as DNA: TGTGCCAGCAGGGGGGTAGCGGGACCGTGGGAGACCCAGTACTTC. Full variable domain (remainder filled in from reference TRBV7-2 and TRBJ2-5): GAGVSQSPSNKVTEKGKDVELRCDPISGHTALYWYRQSLGQGLEFLIYFQGNSAPDKSGLPSDRFSAERTGGSVSTLTIQRTQQEDSAVYLCASRGVAGPWETQYFGPGTRLLVL.

CDR3 sequence: CASSRPSTGTGELFF. In nucleotides, the CDR3 is TGCGCCAGCAGCCGTCCTTCGACCGGAACCGGGGAGCTGTTTTTT. This chain uses TRBV4-1 with TRBJ2-2; D not resolved. Germline V gene data show CDR1 as MGHRA and CDR2 as YSYEKL. V dropped 4 bases and J dropped 5 bases, with 14 bases sitting between them. The CDR3 has 15 amino acids.

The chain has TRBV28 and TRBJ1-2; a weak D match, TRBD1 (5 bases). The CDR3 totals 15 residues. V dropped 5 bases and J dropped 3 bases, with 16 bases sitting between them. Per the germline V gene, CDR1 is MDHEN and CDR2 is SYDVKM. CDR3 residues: CASSDEASGYYGYTF. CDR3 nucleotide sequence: TGTGCCAGCAGTGACGAGGCCTCAGGGTACTATGGCTACACCTTC.

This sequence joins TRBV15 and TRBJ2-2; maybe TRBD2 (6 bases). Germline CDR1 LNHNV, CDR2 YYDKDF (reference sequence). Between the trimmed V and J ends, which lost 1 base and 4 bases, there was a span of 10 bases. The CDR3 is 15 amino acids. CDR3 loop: CATSRAGVVTGELFF. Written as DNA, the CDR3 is TGTGCCACCAGCAGAGCGGGAGTCGTCACCGGGGAGCTGTTTTTT.

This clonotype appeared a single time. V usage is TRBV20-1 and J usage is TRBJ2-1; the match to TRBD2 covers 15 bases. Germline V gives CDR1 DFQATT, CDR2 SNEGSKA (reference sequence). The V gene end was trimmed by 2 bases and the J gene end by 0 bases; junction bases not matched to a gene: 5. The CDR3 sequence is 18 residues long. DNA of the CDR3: TGCAGTGCTAGACCGGGACTAGCGGGAGGTAGCTCCTACAATGAGCAGTTCTTC. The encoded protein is CSARPGLAGGSSYNEQFF.

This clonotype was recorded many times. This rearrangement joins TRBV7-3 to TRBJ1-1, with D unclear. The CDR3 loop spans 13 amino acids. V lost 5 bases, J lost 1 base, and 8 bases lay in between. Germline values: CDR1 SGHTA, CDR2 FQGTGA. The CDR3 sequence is CASSPNPNTEAFF. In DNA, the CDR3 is TGTGCCAGCAGCCCAAACCCGAACACTGAAGCTTTCTTT.

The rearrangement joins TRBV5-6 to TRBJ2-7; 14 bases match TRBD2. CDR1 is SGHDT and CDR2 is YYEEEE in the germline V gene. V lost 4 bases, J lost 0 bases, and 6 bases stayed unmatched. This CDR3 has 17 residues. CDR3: CASSLWTSGRYSYEQYV. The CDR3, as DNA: TGTGCCAGCAGCCTGTGGACTAGCGGGAGGTACTCCTACGAGCAGTACGTC.

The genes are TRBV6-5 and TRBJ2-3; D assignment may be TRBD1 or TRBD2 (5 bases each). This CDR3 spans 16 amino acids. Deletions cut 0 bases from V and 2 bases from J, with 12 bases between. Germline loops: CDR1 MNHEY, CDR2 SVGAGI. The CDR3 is CASSYSGTAFTDTQYF. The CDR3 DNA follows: TGTGCCAGCAGTTACTCAGGGACGGCTTTCACAGATACGCAGTATTTT.

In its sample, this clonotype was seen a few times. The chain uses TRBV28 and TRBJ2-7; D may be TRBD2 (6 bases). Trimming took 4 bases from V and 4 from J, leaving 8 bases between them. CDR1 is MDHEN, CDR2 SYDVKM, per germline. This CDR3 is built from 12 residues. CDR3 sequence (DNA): TGTGCCAGCAGTTCTGGGAGGTACGAGCAGTACTTC. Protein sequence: CASSSGRYEQYF.

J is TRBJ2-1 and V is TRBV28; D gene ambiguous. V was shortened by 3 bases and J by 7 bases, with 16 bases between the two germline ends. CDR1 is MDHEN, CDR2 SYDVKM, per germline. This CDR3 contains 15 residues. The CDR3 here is CASSFSFTSRNEQFF. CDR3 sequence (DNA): TGTGCCAGCAGTTTTTCGTTCACTTCCAGAAATGAGCAGTTCTTC.

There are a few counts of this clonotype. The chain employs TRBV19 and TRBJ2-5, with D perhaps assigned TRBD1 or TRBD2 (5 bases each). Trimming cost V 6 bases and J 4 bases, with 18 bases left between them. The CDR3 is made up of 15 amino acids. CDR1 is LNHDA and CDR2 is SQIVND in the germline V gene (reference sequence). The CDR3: CASSQTTGTGETQYF. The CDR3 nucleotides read TGTGCCAGTAGCCAAACTACCGGGACGGGAGAGACCCAGTACTTC. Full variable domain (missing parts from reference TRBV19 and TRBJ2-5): DGGITQSPKYLFRKEGQNVTLSCEQNLNHDAMYWYRQDPGQGLRLIYYSQIVNDFQKGDIAEGYSVSREKKESFPLTVTSAQKNPTAFYLCASSQTTGTGETQYFGPGTRLLVL.

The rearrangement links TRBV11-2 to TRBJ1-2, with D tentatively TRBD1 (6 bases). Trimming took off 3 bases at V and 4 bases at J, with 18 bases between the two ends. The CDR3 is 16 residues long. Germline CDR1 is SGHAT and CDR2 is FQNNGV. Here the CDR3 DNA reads TGTGCCAGCAGCTTGGGCAGGGGCCTAGGAGTCTATGGCTACACCTTC. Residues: CASSLGRGLGVYGYTF.

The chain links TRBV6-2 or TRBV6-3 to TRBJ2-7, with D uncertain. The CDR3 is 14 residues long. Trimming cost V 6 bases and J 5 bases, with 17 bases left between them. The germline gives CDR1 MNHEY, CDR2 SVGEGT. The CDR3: CASSPIEGFNEQYV. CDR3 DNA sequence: TGTGCCAGCAGCCCGATCGAAGGGTTTAACGAGCAGTACGTC.

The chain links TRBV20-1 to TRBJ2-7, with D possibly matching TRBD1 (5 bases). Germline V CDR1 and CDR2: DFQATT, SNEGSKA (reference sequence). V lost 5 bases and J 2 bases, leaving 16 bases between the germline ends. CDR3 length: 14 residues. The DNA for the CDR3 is TGCAGTGCTGAGGCAGGGTTGTGGGCCTACGAGCAGTACTTC. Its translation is CSAEAGLWAYEQYF.

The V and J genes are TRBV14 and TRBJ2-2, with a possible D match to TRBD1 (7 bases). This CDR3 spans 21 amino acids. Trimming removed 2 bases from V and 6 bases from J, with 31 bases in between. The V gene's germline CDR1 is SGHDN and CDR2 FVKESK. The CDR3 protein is CASSQPFRPWRVQGESGELFF. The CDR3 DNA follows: TGTGCCAGCAGCCAACCGTTCCGACCATGGAGGGTTCAGGGGGAATCCGGGGAGCTGTTTTTT.

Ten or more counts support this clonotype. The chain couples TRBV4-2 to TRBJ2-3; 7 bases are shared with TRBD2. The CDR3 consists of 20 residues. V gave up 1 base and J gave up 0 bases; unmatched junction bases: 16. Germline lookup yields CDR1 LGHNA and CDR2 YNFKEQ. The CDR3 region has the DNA TGTGCCAGCAGCCAAGTTGGGCGGGACTACAAAGCATCTAGCACAGATACGCAGTATTTT. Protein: CASSQVGRDYKASSTDTQYF.